This T cell receptor beta chain was observed in a study of response to subunit inactivated influenza vaccine. Whole-study findings and limits: It was the authors' suggestion that each seasonal influenza vaccination recruits few new T cells.

TCRdb ran MiXCR on the RT-PCR reads and lists one entry per CDR3 protein. Here the sample spans around 710,000 distinct CDR3 sequences, 11% to 15% being singletons. A remark on this clonotype: What it binds is not known.

Germline V gene sequence: CDR1 SGHTA, CDR2 FQGNSA. The CDR3 sequence is 14 residues long. Deletions cut 1 base from V and 2 bases from J, with 9 bases between. The genes are TRBV7-2 and TRBJ2-7, with D possibly TRBD1 on 6 matching bases. Source: PBMCs from blood, taken less than 15 days before vaccination. This receptor was taken from a man aged 50 to 59 who received an inactivated influenza vaccine. CDR3 in amino acids: CASSLEQGTYEQYF. In DNA, the CDR3 is TGTGCCAGCAGCTTAGAACAGGGCACCTACGAGCAGTACTTC.